These 20 T cell receptor beta chains were sequenced from one sample in a study of T cell repertoires in cytomegalovirus infection (dated by TCRdb to between 2018 and 2021). The antigens of these receptors remain unknown. Sequencing instrument: Illumina HiSeq 1500. In-frame beta chains were kept once TCRdb had trimmed the public reads at Q25 with fastp and called clones with MiXCR. Identical CDR3 proteins give one entry, which carries the most common genes and DNA. This sample lists some 110,000 distinct CDR3 sequences; 10% were detected once. Together, the top ten hold approximately 31% of the sample. The sample was PBMCs, sequenced either directly or after in vitro stimulation (not recorded which). These receptors all stem from a human donor in good health (CMV status not recorded). Some clones in this sample may be carry-over from other donors' samples.

This clonotype was detected many times. The chain uses TRBV7-3 and TRBJ1-5; no clear D. This CDR3 is 16 amino acids long. The germline V and J ends were trimmed by 6 bases and 6 bases, with 21 bases remaining between them. CDR1 SGHTA and CDR2 FQGTGA come from the germline V gene. The CDR3 reads CASSSPLGGSGQPQHF. CDR3 sequence (DNA): TGTGCCAGCAGTAGTCCCCTGGGCGGCTCTGGTCAGCCCCAGCATTTT.

This clonotype was observed many times. This rearrangement joins TRBV7-8 to TRBJ2-1, with D perhaps matching TRBD2 (6 bases). The germline CDR1 and CDR2 sequences are SGHVS and FQNEAQ. Trimming took off 6 bases at V and 3 bases at J, with 15 bases between the two ends. The CDR3 runs 15 residues. The CDR3 region has the DNA TGTGCCAGCAGTCCGGGACTCAAGGTCTACAATGAGCAGTTCTTC. It translates to CASSPGLKVYNEQFF.

The table lists this clonotype with many counts. The chain uses TRBV7-2 and TRBJ2-2; D may match TRBD1 or TRBD2 (5 bases each). The germline gives CDR1 SGHTA, CDR2 FQGNSA. CDR3 size: 15 residues. V was cut by 6 bases and J by 4 bases, with 15 bases left in between. CDR3 residues: CASSIRDPRTGELFF. CDR3 coding DNA: TGTGCCAGCAGTATCCGGGACCCCCGCACCGGGGAGCTGTTTTTT.

The gene calls are TRBV4-1 and TRBJ1-2; TRBD1 is a possible D gene (5 bases). This CDR3 spans 14 amino acids. Germline assignment: CDR1 MGHRA and CDR2 YSYEKL. Trimming removed 3 bases from V and 2 bases from J, with 10 bases in between. CDR3 sequence (DNA): TGCGCCAGCAGCCACCTGACAGCGAACTATGGCTACACCTTC. Translation: CASSHLTANYGYTF.

This clonotype was counted at least ten times. The rearrangement joins TRBV5-1 to TRBJ1-1; D gene uncertain. Trimming shortened V by 1 base and J by 1 base, and 8 bases separated the two germline ends. The V gene's germline CDR1 is SGHRS and CDR2 YFSETQ. This CDR3 contains 14 residues. The CDR3 DNA reads TGCGCCAGCAGCTTGATTTATTCGAACACTGAAGCTTTCTTT. Translating gives CASSLIYSNTEAFF.

CDR3 protein: CASSLGGGETQYF. CDR3 DNA sequence: TGTGCCAGCAGTTTAGGCGGGGGGGAGACCCAGTACTTC. The genes are TRBV27 and TRBJ2-5; 8 nucleotides align to TRBD2. The CDR3 covers 13 residues. J was trimmed by 5 bases and V by 2 bases; bases with no gene match: 1. The germline gives CDR1 MNHEY, CDR2 SMNVEV (reference sequence).

In this sample, this clonotype turned up many times. The chain links TRBV19 to TRBJ1-2, with D unclear. V was pared by 1 base and J by 3 bases, with 12 bases between. The CDR3 extends over 15 amino acids. In germline, CDR1 is LNHDA, CDR2 SQIVND (reference sequence). The chain's CDR3 is CASSIAPAAYYGYTF. The CDR3 bases are TGTGCCAGTAGTATAGCTCCCGCCGCGTACTATGGCTACACCTTC. Drawing the rest from reference TRBV19 and TRBJ1-2, the complete variable domain is DGGITQSPKYLFRKEGQNVTLSCEQNLNHDAMYWYRQDPGQGLRLIYYSQIVNDFQKGDIAEGYSVSREKKESFPLTVTSAQKNPTAFYLCASSIAPAAYYGYTFGSGTRLTVV.

This clonotype was seen more than once but under ten times. The gene calls are TRBV28 and TRBJ2-7; TRBD2 might be the D (6 bases). Trimming cost V 8 bases and J 4 bases, with 12 bases left between them. This CDR3 spans 12 amino acids. Germline values: CDR1 MDHEN, CDR2 SYDVKM. CDR3 protein: CASPPSEYEQYF. CDR3 bases: TGTGCCAGCCCCCCTAGCGAGTACGAGCAGTACTTC.

This clonotype occurred many times. The chain has TRBV18 and TRBJ2-7; 13 bases are a match to TRBD2. CDR1 and CDR2 (germline): KGHSH, LQKENI. V was pared by 5 bases and J by 4 bases, with 14 bases of the junction left unmatched. This CDR3 spans 18 amino acids. The DNA for the CDR3 is TGTGCCAGCTCAGCTGGACTAGCGGGAGATCTATTATTGTACGAGCAGTACGTC. It codes for CASSAGLAGDLLLYEQYV.

This clonotype was observed many times. J is TRBJ1-6 and V is TRBV20-1; 8 bases map to TRBD1. CDR1 is DFQATT and CDR2 is SNEGSKA in the germline V gene (reference sequence). The V gene end was trimmed by 4 bases and the J gene end by 14 bases; junction bases not matched to a gene: 22. This CDR3 region has 17 residues. The CDR3 sequence: CSATYSGGAGAREALHF. Written as DNA, the CDR3 is TGCAGTGCTACATACTCAGGGGGCGCAGGGGCGAGAGAGGCCCTCCACTTT.

At least ten counts were recorded for this clonotype. V usage is TRBV12-3 or TRBV12-4 and J usage is TRBJ2-2; D possibly corresponds to TRBD2 (6 bases). There are 14 residues in the CDR3. V was pared by 6 bases and J by 3 bases, with 11 bases between. This CDR3 reads CASRRGLYTGELFF. Written as DNA, the CDR3 is TGTGCCAGCAGACGGGGGTTATACACCGGGGAGCTGTTTTTT.

As concerns this clonotype: At one of its ends the junction is not consistent with the germline gene, which may arise from a read error. The V and J genes are TRBV28 and TRBJ2-1; D not certain. The CDR3 sequence is 12 residues long. Germline V gene lookup returns CDR1 MDHEN and CDR2 SYDVKM. CDR3 region: CASSLSGLVPIF. Here the CDR3 DNA reads TGTGCCAGCAGTTTATCTGGGTTGGTCCCTATCTTC.

This clonotype was counted ten times or more. The chain combines TRBV7-2 with TRBJ2-3; no clear D. Germline loops: CDR1 SGHTA, CDR2 FQGNSA. The ends were cut back, 6 bases at V and 3 bases at J, with 7 bases in the middle. The CDR3 spans 12 residues. The CDR3: CASRIVTDTQYF. The CDR3 DNA is TGTGCCAGCAGGATAGTGACAGATACGCAGTATTTT.

This clonotype occurred many times. The gene calls are TRBV12-3 or TRBV12-4 and TRBJ2-2; D may be TRBD1 (6 bases). The CDR3 covers 14 residues. The ends were cut back, 3 bases at V and 5 bases at J, with 10 bases in the middle. CDR3 bases: TGTGCCAGCAGTTTGCAGGGGTGGACCGGGGAGCTGTTTTTT. Its protein is CASSLQGWTGELFF.

This clonotype came up a few times. The CDR3 sequence is CASSSSRAGGLAFPEQFF. CDR3 DNA sequence: TGTGCCAGCAGCTCCAGCAGGGCCGGAGGACTAGCATTTCCTGAGCAGTTCTTC. V and J are TRBV7-2 and TRBJ2-1; 8 bases agree with TRBD2. Trimming took 4 bases from V and 9 from J; bases not matched to a gene: 20. Germline CDR1 reads SGHTA; CDR2 reads FQGNSA. This CDR3 comprises 18 residues.

This clonotype was recorded many times. The rearrangement uses TRBV12-3 or TRBV12-4 and TRBJ2-5; no clear D gene. V lost 6 bases to trimming and J lost 1 base, with 15 bases between them. CDR3 length: 15 amino acids. The CDR3 DNA follows: TGTGCCAGCAGGCCAATGGGGTTTTCCCAAGAGACCCAGTACTTC. Translation gives CASRPMGFSQETQYF.

This clonotype showed up many times. The chain's CDR3 is CASSPRRGRLGGNTIYF. DNA for the CDR3: TGTGCCAGCAGTCCCCGCAGGGGGCGTTTAGGTGGAAACACCATATATTTT. The rearrangement joins TRBV6-5 to TRBJ1-3; 8 positions agree with TRBD1. Trimming took 5 bases from V and 3 from J; bases not matched to a gene: 12. The CDR3 extends over 17 amino acids. Germline V lookup: CDR1 MNHEY, CDR2 SVGAGI.

This chain links TRBV7-8 with TRBJ2-1; D perhaps matches TRBD1 (5 bases). Germline CDR1 reads SGHVS; CDR2 reads FQNEAQ. V was trimmed by 3 bases and J by 1 base, leaving 16 bases between them. This CDR3 has 17 amino acids. Here the CDR3 reads CASSFPRQTQSYNEQFF. The CDR3 region has the DNA TGTGCCAGCAGCTTCCCCCGACAGACCCAGTCCTACAATGAGCAGTTCTTC.

This clonotype was observed a few times. This chain connects TRBV2 to TRBJ2-1; D remains unclear. V gave up 1 base and J gave up 1 base, with 11 bases separating them. CDR3 length: 16 amino acids. Germline CDR1 and CDR2: SNHLY and FYNNEI. The CDR3 loop is CASSEGRAISYNEQFF. The CDR3 nucleotides read TGTGCCAGCAGTGAAGGAAGGGCTATTTCCTACAATGAGCAGTTCTTC.

This clonotype was detected many times. V gene TRBV11-2 combines with J gene TRBJ2-3; no clear D. This CDR3 spans 14 amino acids. Germline assignment: CDR1 SGHAT and CDR2 FQNNGV. V lost 0 bases and J 0 bases, leaving 4 bases between the germline ends. CDR3 bases: TGTGCCAGCAGCTTAGATACTAGCACAGATACGCAGTATTTT. Translation gives CASSLDTSTDTQYF.